Here is one TCR beta chain with its context. Clones were read by immunoSEQ multiplex PCR, and TCRdb kept only the in-frame ones, dropping some. Of roughly 24,000 clones listed, 80% to 90% were seen once; the top ten hold about 33%. This entry belongs to a study of PD-L1 blockade in urothelial cancer. The clonotype was recovered from a man in his 60s with urothelial cancer. Sequencing used PBMCs, obtained around atezolizumab (anti-PD-L1) treatment.

CDR3 DNA sequence: TGTGCCAGCAGCTTCCCACAGGGGGGATACACCGGGGAGCTGTTTTTT. Amino acid sequence: CASSFPQGGYTGELFF. The genes are TRBV7-3 and TRBJ2-2; TRBD1 agrees at 8 bases. Germline CDR1 SGHTA, CDR2 FQGTGA. Trimming cost V 3 bases and J 3 bases; bases outside gene matches: 6. This CDR3 has 16 residues.